These 9 T cell receptor beta chains share one sample of origin, sequenced in a study of shared clonotypes between healthy human individuals. Method: immunoSEQ multiplex PCR; TCRdb's copy keeps in-frame clones and lacks some. The sample has 2 million to 2.5 million clones, around 92% seen once. The sample comprised naive CD4+ T cells from PBMCs. Specified subset: CD45RA+ positively selected. These receptors were taken from a young man in good health. Some clones in this sample may be carry-over from other donors' samples.

Details on this clone: One end of the junction does not line up with germline, which may come from a read error. As DNA, the CDR3 is TGTGCCAGCTCACCACATAGACTAGCGGACCTCGACTTC. Translation: CASSPHRLADLDF. The J gene is TRBJ2-5, the V gene TRBV18; 9 positions agree with TRBD2. CDR1 is KGHSH and CDR2 is LQKENI in the germline V gene. CDR3 length equals 13 residues. The variable domain in full, completed from reference TRBV18 and TRBJ2-5, reads NAGVMQNPRHLVRRRGQEARLRCSPMKGHSHVYWYRQLPEEGLKFMVYLQKENIIDESGMPKERFSAEFPKEGPSILRIQQVVRGDSAAYFCASSPHRLADLDFGPGTRLLVL.

The rearrangement links TRBV18 to TRBJ2-2, with unresolved D. The V end lost 0 bases, the J end lost 3 bases, and 8 bases lay between the germline ends. The CDR3 totals 15 residues. Per the germline V gene, CDR1 is KGHSH and CDR2 is LQKENI. The CDR3 region has the DNA TGTGCCAGCTCACCACCCTACAACTACACCGGGGAGCTGTTTTTT. Translating gives CASSPPYNYTGELFF.

This rearrangement joins TRBV6-1 to TRBJ1-1; unclear D gene. The germline CDR1 and CDR2 sequences are MNHNS and SASEGT. V lost 7 bases and J 4 bases, leaving 16 bases between the germline ends. The CDR3 totals 14 residues. CDR3 in amino acids: CASTAGGPSTEAFF. The CDR3 nucleotides are TGTGCCAGCACCGCCGGTGGGCCGTCCACTGAAGCTTTCTTT.

The chain recombines TRBV6-1 with TRBJ2-3, with 8 positions matching TRBD2. Germline loops: CDR1 MNHNS, CDR2 SASEGT. The CDR3 contains 18 residues. The V gene end was trimmed by 0 bases and the J gene end by 5 bases; junction bases not matched to a gene: 13. The CDR3 bases are TGTGCCAGCAGTGAAGCGCTTCAGGCGGGAGGAAGTTTAGATACGCAGTATTTT. This gives the protein CASSEALQAGGSLDTQYF.

For the CDR3, the DNA is TGTGCCAGCAGTGAACCTCGGGACTTTGCTGAAGCTTTCTTT. Translation: CASSEPRDFAEAFF. The rearrangement links TRBV25-1 to TRBJ1-1, with a possible D match to TRBD1 (5 bases). This CDR3 contains 14 residues. Germline V gives CDR1 MGHDK, CDR2 SYGVNS. V shed 2 bases and J shed 6 bases, with 13 bases lying between them.

V usage is TRBV27 and J usage is TRBJ2-1; 10 nucleotides match TRBD1. The germline gives CDR1 MNHEY, CDR2 SMNVEV (reference sequence). Unmatched junction bases numbered 7, after V lost 4 bases and J lost 4 bases. This CDR3 has 16 residues. CDR3 coding DNA: TGTGCCAGCAGTTCCCTCGACAGGGGGCCTTACAATGAGCAGTTCTTC. This gives the protein CASSSLDRGPYNEQFF.

The V gene is TRBV10-1, the J gene TRBJ2-7; TRBD1 matches 7 bases. Germline V gene data show CDR1 as WNHNN and CDR2 as SYGVQD (reference sequence). V was clipped by 3 bases and J by 3 bases; unmatched bases: 8. The CDR3 is 15 residues long. CDR3 nucleotides: TGCGCCAGCAGTGACCGACAGGGAAGGGTCTACGAGCAGTACTTC. Translated, it gives CASSDRQGRVYEQYF.

As DNA, the CDR3 is TGCAGCGTTGAAGATCCCATAGCCAAAAACATTCAGTACTTC. Translating it yields CSVEDPIAKNIQYF. The chain has TRBV29-1 and TRBJ2-4; unclear D gene. In germline, CDR1 is SQVTM, CDR2 ANQGSEA. The V gene lost 0 bases and the J gene lost 0 bases, with 6 bases spanning the gap. The CDR3 loop spans 14 amino acids.

This clone was seen once. This chain connects TRBV28 to TRBJ2-7; D is undetermined. This CDR3 is 15 amino acids long. Trimming removed 4 bases from V and 4 bases from J, with 17 bases in between. CDR1 and CDR2 from the germline V gene are MDHEN and SYDVKM. This chain's CDR3 is CASSSSETLGYEQYF. In DNA, the CDR3 is TGTGCCAGCAGTTCCTCCGAGACATTGGGTTACGAGCAGTACTTC.